These 27 T cell receptor beta chains were all obtained from the same sample, sequenced in a study of blood T cell repertoires in COVID-19. TCRdb's copy holds only in-frame clones and misses some; the assay was immunoSEQ multiplex PCR. The data show about 350,000 clones, about 93% seen once. Material for sequencing was peripheral blood. The receptors originated from a woman aged 18 to 35 who had recovered from COVID-19.

The chain recombines TRBV24-1 with TRBJ1-5, with TRBD1 as a possible D gene (5 bases). There are 14 residues in the CDR3. V was shortened by 9 bases and J by 0 bases, with 11 bases between the two germline ends. Germline V gene data show CDR1 as KGHDR and CDR2 as SFDVKD. CDR3 loop: CATSVGHSNQPQHF. The CDR3 DNA reads as TGTGCCACCTCAGTTGGACATAGCAATCAGCCCCAGCATTTT.

This chain joins TRBV11-2 and TRBJ2-5; 14 nucleotides match TRBD2. J gave up 5 bases and V 5 bases, and 10 bases lay outside the gene matches. The CDR3 runs to 17 residues. Germline V CDR1 and CDR2: SGHAT, FQNNGV. In nucleotides, the CDR3 is TGTGCCAGCAGCCCCCGACTAGCGGGAGGGCCGGGGGAGACCCAGTACTTC. Translating gives CASSPRLAGGPGETQYF.

The V gene is TRBV5-1, the J gene TRBJ1-3; 7 nucleotides line up with TRBD1. CDR3 length: 18 amino acids. CDR1 and CDR2 from the germline V gene are SGHRS and YFSETQ. V shed 4 bases, J shed 0 bases, and the junction held 13 bases outside the gene matches. The CDR3 region has the DNA TGCGCCAGCAGCCCCTCGGCAGGGGGGCCGAGCTCTGGAAACACCATATATTTT. Protein: CASSPSAGGPSSGNTIYF.

A single count supports this clone. This sequence joins TRBV11-2 and TRBJ2-3; the D gene is possibly TRBD2 (6 bases). Germline V gene lookup returns CDR1 SGHAT and CDR2 FQNNGV. The CDR3 runs 17 residues. Trimming stripped 1 base from V and 4 bases from J, with 18 bases between. CDR3 in amino acids: CASSLAAAGGTSDTQYF. The CDR3 region has the DNA TGTGCCAGCAGCTTAGCCGCTGCCGGGGGTACATCAGATACGCAGTATTTT.

The genes are TRBV11-2 and TRBJ2-7, with D perhaps TRBD1 (5 bases). CDR1 and CDR2 from the germline V gene are SGHAT and FQNNGV. V lost 1 base and J 9 bases, leaving 22 bases between the germline ends. The CDR3 extends over 16 amino acids. Here the CDR3 DNA reads TGTGCCAGCAGCTTAGGCGCAGGGTTACTCCAGTATGTGCAGTACGTC. It specifies CASSLGAGLLQYVQYV.

The genes are TRBV7-9 and TRBJ1-2, with 8 bases aligning to TRBD1. Germline V gene data show CDR1 as SEHNR and CDR2 as FQNEAQ (reference sequence). Trimming removed 0 bases from V and 4 bases from J; junction bases left unmatched: 4. CDR3 size: 15 residues. CDR3 in DNA: TGTGCCAGCAGCTTAGCCAGGGGGCTTAGCTATGGCTACACCTTC. This codes for CASSLARGLSYGYTF.

This chain uses TRBV30 with TRBJ1-3; 8 nucleotides agree with TRBD1. The CDR3 is 15 amino acids. The J segment lost 0 bases and the V segment lost 2 bases, leaving 3 bases of the junction unmatched. The germline gives CDR1 GTSNPN, CDR2 SVGIG (reference sequence). The CDR3 reads CAWSTTGGSGNTIYF. CDR3 sequence (DNA): TGTGCCTGGAGTACTACAGGGGGCTCTGGAAACACCATATATTTT.

This clone was seen once. V is TRBV10-1 and J is TRBJ2-7; 11 bases align to TRBD2. The CDR3 has 21 amino acids. V dropped 7 bases and J dropped 0; count of bases not matched to a gene: 23. Per the germline V gene, CDR1 is WNHNN and CDR2 is SYGVQD (reference sequence). The CDR3 sequence: CASIHNKPTSGRAPSSYEQYV. The DNA of the CDR3 is TGCGCCAGCATCCACAATAAACCCACTAGCGGGAGAGCCCCTAGCTCCTACGAGCAGTACGTC.

This rearrangement joins TRBV29-1 to TRBJ1-2; 7 bases are a match to TRBD1. V shed 7 bases, J shed 6 bases, and the junction held 14 bases outside the gene matches. The germline CDR1 and CDR2 sequences are SQVTM and ANQGSEA. This CDR3 has 14 amino acids. As DNA, the CDR3 is TGCAGCGGGGTCCCCGGGACAGAAGGGGATGGCTACACCTTC. Its protein product is CSGVPGTEGDGYTF.

This chain joins TRBV13 and TRBJ2-3; D may be TRBD2 (7 bases). The CDR3 extends over 18 amino acids. Trimming shortened V by 0 bases and J by 2 bases, and 18 bases separated the two germline ends. CDR1 and CDR2 (germline): PRHDT, FYEKMQ (reference sequence). CDR3 region: CASSLGAGRGPITDTQYF. The CDR3, as DNA: TGTGCCAGCAGCTTAGGGGCTGGGCGGGGGCCAATCACAGATACGCAGTATTTT.

This rearrangement joins TRBV15 to TRBJ1-5, with D unclear. CDR1 and CDR2 from the germline V gene are LNHNV and YYDKDF (reference sequence). Between the trimmed V and J ends, which lost 0 bases and 7 bases, there was a span of 10 bases. The length of the CDR3 is 14 residues. This CDR3 is CATSRDDGHQPQHF. In nucleotides, the CDR3 is TGTGCCACCAGCAGAGATGATGGGCACCAGCCCCAGCATTTT.

This chain links TRBV4-1 with TRBJ2-1; TRBD1 might be the D (6 bases). The CDR3 has 17 amino acids. Per germline, CDR1 MGHRA and CDR2 YSYEKL. The V end lost 1 base, the J end lost 4 bases, and 17 bases lay between the germline ends. The DNA of the CDR3 is TGCGCCAGCAGCCAAGGGGCCAGGGGAAAACTTTACAATGAGCAGTTCTTC. Its protein product is CASSQGARGKLYNEQFF.

Comments on this clone: The same CDR3 can be traced to other DNA sequences in this sample. This sequence joins TRBV7-9 and TRBJ1-1; 9 positions agree with TRBD1. CDR3 size: 14 residues. From germline, CDR1 is SEHNR and CDR2 FQNEAQ (reference sequence). V lost 0 bases, J lost 5 bases, and 1 base stayed unmatched. The CDR3 loop reads CASSLATGGTEAFF. For the CDR3, the DNA is TGTGCCAGCAGCTTAGCGACAGGGGGAACTGAAGCTTTCTTT.

The genes are TRBV25-1 and TRBJ2-2, with a possible D match to TRBD2 (6 bases). The CDR3 is 18 residues long. V shed 3 bases and J shed 2 bases, with 19 bases lying between them. The germline V gene encodes CDR1 MGHDK and CDR2 SYGVNS. The CDR3 DNA reads TGTGCCAGCAGTGATTTTCCCCCTCCTAGCGTAAACACCGGGGAGCTGTTTTTT. As protein: CASSDFPPPSVNTGELFF.

The genes are TRBV30 and TRBJ1-5, with 7 bases that match TRBD1. Germline V CDR1 and CDR2: GTSNPN, SVGIG (reference sequence). The CDR3 spans 12 residues. V trimming: 8 bases; J trimming: 3 bases; junction bases outside the gene matches: 4. The CDR3 protein is CAGGQTNQPQHF. The CDR3 DNA reads as TGTGCCGGGGGACAGACCAATCAGCCCCAGCATTTT.

J is TRBJ2-1 and V is TRBV12-3 or TRBV12-4, with a weak D call TRBD2 (5 bases). V was shortened by 3 bases and J by 6 bases, with 9 bases between the two germline ends. The CDR3 has 13 amino acids. CDR3 in amino acids: CASSFSSGNEQFF. In nucleotides, the CDR3 is TGTGCCAGCAGTTTCTCCAGCGGCAATGAGCAGTTCTTC.

The chain combines TRBV4-3 with TRBJ2-3, with 10 bases matching TRBD2. The germline V gene has CDR1 LGHNA and CDR2 YSLEER. Trimming at V came to 0 bases and at J to 6 bases, leaving 9 bases not matched to a gene. The CDR3 sequence is 17 residues long. The DNA of the CDR3 is TGCGCCAGCAGCCAAGATCCTAGCGGGAGTGGGGTGGATACGCAGTATTTT. Translation: CASSQDPSGSGVDTQYF.

The chain joins TRBV25-1 to TRBJ1-6; possibly TRBD1 for D (6 bases). Germline V CDR1 and CDR2: MGHDK, SYGVNS. The CDR3 is 15 amino acids. The V gene lost 4 bases and the J gene lost 7 bases, with 14 bases spanning the gap. This chain's CDR3 is CASSVVGAKNSPLHF. DNA of the CDR3: TGTGCCAGCAGTGTAGTGGGGGCGAAGAATTCACCCCTCCACTTT.

The CDR3 nucleotides are TGTGCCAGCAGCCCAGGGTCCTCTGGAAACACCATATATTTT. Protein product: CASSPGSSGNTIYF. J is TRBJ1-3 and V is TRBV7-2; D is possibly TRBD1 (5 bases). CDR3 size: 14 residues. Germline V gene data show CDR1 as SGHTA and CDR2 as FQGNSA. Between the trimmed V and J ends, which lost 5 bases and 0 bases, there was a span of 8 bases.

This chain uses TRBV4-3 with TRBJ2-1; the match to TRBD1 covers 12 bases. The CDR3 is 16 amino acids. The J segment lost 6 bases and the V segment lost 0 bases, leaving 3 bases of the junction unmatched. The germline V gene encodes CDR1 LGHNA and CDR2 YSLEER. In DNA, the CDR3 is TGCGCCAGCAGCCAAGATCTGGGACAGGGGGCCAATGAGCAGTTCTTC. The encoded protein is CASSQDLGQGANEQFF.

The rearrangement joins TRBV20-1 to TRBJ1-1; tentative D call: TRBD1 (6 bases). CDR1 DFQATT and CDR2 SNEGSKA come from the germline V gene (reference sequence). V was pared by 8 bases and J by 1 base, with 8 bases between. This CDR3 has 11 amino acids. CDR3 sequence (DNA): TGCAGTAGCAGGGGGAACACTGAAGCTTTCTTT. The encoded protein is CSSRGNTEAFF.

The V call is TRBV7-2, the J call TRBJ1-4; D uncertain. Germline values: CDR1 SGHTA, CDR2 FQGNSA. The CDR3 loop spans 14 amino acids. The ends were cut back, 0 bases at V and 8 bases at J, with 10 bases in the middle. For the CDR3, the DNA is TGTGCCAGCAGCTTAGCCCTCCCGGGGGAAAAACTGTTTTTT. This gives the protein CASSLALPGEKLFF. The full variable domain, with the rest looked up from reference TRBV7-2 and TRBJ1-4, is GAGVSQSPSNKVTEKGKDVELRCDPISGHTALYWYRQSLGQGLEFLIYFQGNSAPDKSGLPSDRFSAERTGGSVSTLTIQRTQQEDSAVYLCASSLALPGEKLFFGSGTQLSVL.

The chain uses TRBV10-2 and TRBJ2-7; 7 positions agree with TRBD2. In germline, CDR1 is WSHSY, CDR2 SAAADI. This CDR3 spans 17 amino acids. Unmatched junction bases numbered 12, after V lost 4 bases and J lost 0 bases. In DNA form, the CDR3 reads TGCGCCAGCAGTGCGAGTAGCGGGCAACTTAGCTCCTACGAGCAGTACGTC. As protein: CASSASSGQLSSYEQYV.

The J gene is TRBJ1-3, the V gene TRBV7-9; TRBD1 agrees at 9 bases. V lost 5 bases and J lost 1; bases outside the gene matches: 6. The CDR3 runs to 16 residues. The germline V gene has CDR1 SEHNR and CDR2 FQNEAQ (reference sequence). This CDR3 reads CASSPRDRESGNTIYF. CDR3 nucleotide sequence: TGTGCCAGCAGCCCCCGGGACAGGGAGTCTGGAAACACCATATATTTT. The whole variable domain, filled in from reference TRBV7-9 and TRBJ1-3, reads DTGVSQNPRHKITKRGQNVTFRCDPISEHNRLYWYRQTLGQGPEFLTYFQNEAQLEKSRLLSDRFSAERPKGSFSTLEIQRTEQGDSAMYLCASSPRDRESGNTIYFGEGSWLTVV.

The gene calls are TRBV19 and TRBJ1-4; 7 nucleotides agree with TRBD1. V lost 5 bases, J lost 7 bases, and 10 bases stayed unmatched. The germline CDR1 and CDR2 sequences are LNHDA and SQIVND (reference sequence). CDR3 length equals 15 residues. The CDR3 DNA reads as TGTGCCAGTAGTGGATCCGGGACAGCCTTTGAAAAACTGTTTTTT. Its protein product is CASSGSGTAFEKLFF.

The gene calls are TRBV7-6 and TRBJ2-5; 9 nucleotides align to TRBD1. CDR1 is SGHVS, CDR2 FNYEAQ, per germline. V lost 0 bases, J lost 0 bases, and 2 bases stayed unmatched. This CDR3 has 16 residues. CDR3 in DNA: TGTGCCAGCAGCTTAGCCGGGACAGGGTACCAAGAGACCCAGTACTTC. Translated: CASSLAGTGYQETQYF.

V and J are TRBV24-1 and TRBJ2-1, with TRBD2 matching 14 bases. The CDR3 is made up of 15 amino acids. Germline V gives CDR1 KGHDR, CDR2 SFDVKD. V lost 5 bases, J lost 5 bases, and 1 base stayed unmatched. Written as DNA, the CDR3 is TGTGCCACCAGTGGGGGACTAGCGGGAGACAATGAGCAGTTCTTC. Its translation: CATSGGLAGDNEQFF.